Listed here are 24 T cell receptor beta chains from one sample, sequenced in a study of T cell responses to AZD1222 COVID-19 vaccine. This table comes from immunoSEQ multiplex PCR, and its TCRdb copy is limited to in-frame clones, with some not included. Here the sample spans 180,000 or so clones, about 93% being singletons. The sample consisted of peripheral blood, taken on day 0 of AZD1222 vaccination. The source of these receptors is an adult in good health.

J is TRBJ1-1 and V is TRBV6-5, with unresolved D. With 0 bases removed from V and 6 bases from J, the gap between germline ends came to 11 bases. The CDR3 runs to 14 residues. From germline, CDR1 is MNHEY and CDR2 SVGAGI. CDR3 nucleotides: TGTGCCAGCAGTTACTCACATAGCATGGCTGAAGCTTTCTTT. Residues: CASSYSHSMAEAFF.

The rearrangement links TRBV28 to TRBJ2-5, with 7 bases matching TRBD2. The J segment lost 5 bases and the V segment lost 3 bases, leaving 9 bases of the junction unmatched. The germline CDR1 and CDR2 sequences are MDHEN and SYDVKM. CDR3 size: 15 residues. The CDR3 is CASSLGGVFEETQYF. CDR3 in DNA: TGTGCCAGCAGTTTGGGGGGGGTATTTGAGGAGACCCAGTACTTC. Together with reference TRBV28 and TRBJ2-5, the CDR3 gives the full variable domain: DVKVTQSSRYLVKRTGEKVFLECVQDMDHENMFWYRQDPGLGLRLIYFSYDVKMKEKGDIPEGYSVSREKKERFSLILESASTNQTSMYLCASSLGGVFEETQYFGPGTRLLVL.

The CDR3 nucleotides are TGTGCCATCAGTGGTGGCGGGGGCAGGCCCCAGCATTTT. Protein: CAISGGGGRPQHF. The chain uses TRBV10-3 and TRBJ1-5, with a weak D call TRBD1 (6 bases). This CDR3 spans 13 amino acids. CDR1 ENHRY and CDR2 SYGVKD come from the germline V gene. V was trimmed by 4 bases and J by 9 bases, leaving 13 bases between them.

The genes are TRBV7-8 and TRBJ2-5, with 14 bases that match TRBD2. After removal of 5 bases from V and 1 base from J, the junction contained 12 bases not matched to a gene. The CDR3 totals 19 residues. Germline V lookup: CDR1 SGHVS, CDR2 FQNEAQ. The CDR3 reads CASSRGTSGSRLTQETQYF. The CDR3 nucleotides are TGTGCCAGCAGCCGAGGGACTAGCGGGAGTAGGTTAACCCAAGAGACCCAGTACTTC.

This chain's CDR3 is CASSLRTSPQGEKLFF. The CDR3 DNA reads TGTGCCAGCAGCCTACGGACAAGTCCCCAAGGCGAAAAACTGTTTTTT. V gene TRBV9 combines with J gene TRBJ1-4, with TRBD1 as a possible D gene (5 bases). This CDR3 comprises 16 residues. The germline CDR1 and CDR2 sequences are SGDLS and YYNGEE. Trimming took 4 bases from V and 8 from J, leaving 21 bases between them.

The genes are TRBV4-2 and TRBJ2-7; D is undetermined. CDR3 length: 16 amino acids. CDR1 and CDR2 (germline): LGHNA, YNFKEQ. V was pared by 4 bases and J by 1 base, with 17 bases between. Written as DNA, the CDR3 is TGTGCCAGCAGCCCTGAATTGAGACTCCTATCCTACGAGCAGTACTTC. Encoded protein: CASSPELRLLSYEQYF.

The genes are TRBV27 and TRBJ1-2; 7 nucleotides agree with TRBD1. Unmatched junction bases numbered 2, after V lost 5 bases and J lost 2 bases. The CDR3 length is 13 residues. Per germline, CDR1 MNHEY and CDR2 SMNVEV (reference sequence). CDR3: CASSQQGNYGYTF. The CDR3 DNA reads TGTGCCAGCAGTCAACAGGGGAACTATGGCTACACCTTC.

V usage is TRBV28 and J usage is TRBJ2-7; 7 bases are a match to TRBD2. The V gene end was trimmed by 2 bases and the J gene end by 3 bases; junction bases not matched to a gene: 10. The length of the CDR3 is 16 residues. Germline values: CDR1 MDHEN, CDR2 SYDVKM. This CDR3 reads CASSLNPIASGYEQYF. The CDR3 DNA reads TGTGCCAGCAGTTTAAACCCCATCGCTAGCGGCTACGAGCAGTACTTC.

This clone has just one count. This rearrangement joins TRBV2 to TRBJ1-2, with a tentative D call TRBD1 (6 bases). The V gene lost 6 bases and the J gene lost 8 bases, with 10 bases spanning the gap. The CDR3 totals 11 residues. Germline CDR1 is SNHLY and CDR2 is FYNNEI. The CDR3 nucleotides are TGTGCCAGCAGATCAGGGGAAGGCTACACCTTC. Translation gives CASRSGEGYTF.

The chain employs TRBV7-9 and TRBJ1-3; TRBD1 agrees at 7 bases. CDR1 and CDR2 (germline): SEHNR, FQNEAQ (reference sequence). CDR3 size: 14 residues. V lost 5 bases and J lost 1; bases outside the gene matches: 2. CDR3 region: CASSQTGSGNTIYF. CDR3 nucleotides: TGTGCCAGCAGCCAGACAGGGTCTGGAAACACCATATATTTT.

CDR3 sequence: CASSSHLIVNTEAFF. The CDR3 bases are TGTGCCAGCAGTTCTCATCTGATCGTGAACACTGAAGCTTTCTTT. The rearrangement links TRBV27 to TRBJ1-1; no clear D. Germline CDR1 is MNHEY and CDR2 is SMNVEV (reference sequence). The CDR3 spans 15 residues. V lost 4 bases and J 0 bases, leaving 12 bases between the germline ends.

The chain is built from TRBV7-3 and TRBJ2-3, with TRBD2 as a possible D gene (5 bases). The length of the CDR3 is 15 residues. V lost 5 bases and J lost 1, with 13 bases in between. Germline CDR1 is SGHTA and CDR2 is FQGTGA. The CDR3 sequence: CASSPTGSGTDTQYF. CDR3 in DNA: TGTGCCAGCAGCCCAACGGGGAGCGGCACAGATACGCAGTATTTT. The variable domain in full, completed from reference TRBV7-3 and TRBJ2-3, reads GAGVSQTPSNKVTEKGKYVELRCDPISGHTALYWYRQSLGQGPEFLIYFQGTGAADDSGLPNDRFFAVRPEGSVSTLKIQRTERGDSAVYLCASSPTGSGTDTQYFGPGTRLTVL.

This chain connects TRBV30 to TRBJ2-1; 7 bases line up with TRBD2. The CDR3 sequence is 13 residues long. V was pared by 4 bases and J by 4 bases, with 4 bases of the junction left unmatched. Germline V lookup: CDR1 GTSNPN, CDR2 SVGIG (reference sequence). The CDR3 is CAWTPGGYNEQFF. DNA for the CDR3: TGTGCCTGGACCCCCGGGGGGTACAATGAGCAGTTCTTC.

The V call is TRBV7-3, the J call TRBJ1-1; 7 bases line up with TRBD1. The CDR3 contains 16 residues. Looked up from germline, CDR1 is SGHTA and CDR2 is FQGTGA. The ends lost 1 base at V and 3 bases at J; junction bases unmatched: 8. CDR3 region: CASSLRARGVDTEAFF. CDR3 nucleotides: TGTGCCAGCAGCTTAAGGGCCAGGGGGGTCGACACTGAAGCTTTCTTT.

This chain joins TRBV4-1 and TRBJ2-2, with D perhaps matching TRBD2 (7 bases). This CDR3 comprises 17 residues. Germline loops: CDR1 MGHRA, CDR2 YSYEKL. The V and J ends lost 3 bases and 4 bases respectively, with 18 bases between them. The CDR3 coding sequence is TGCGCCAGCAGCCACCGCGGGGGCGGGAGACGCACCGGGGAGCTGTTTTTT. It specifies CASSHRGGGRRTGELFF.

The CDR3 sequence is CASSLDGSRSPLHF. In DNA, the CDR3 is TGTGCCAGCAGCTTGGACGGAAGTCGATCACCCCTCCACTTT. The rearrangement uses TRBV5-6 and TRBJ1-6; D unclear. This CDR3 contains 14 residues. Germline V CDR1 and CDR2: SGHDT, YYEEEE. Trimming removed 0 bases from V and 10 bases from J, with 11 bases in between.

The genes are TRBV28 and TRBJ1-2; D is uncertain. CDR3 length: 11 residues. Trimming took off 5 bases at V and 7 bases at J, with 8 bases between the two ends. CDR1 and CDR2 from the germline V gene are MDHEN and SYDVKM. In nucleotides, the CDR3 is TGTGCCAGCAGTAGGGCGGCTGGCTACACCTTC. Protein product: CASSRAAGYTF.

This chain connects TRBV29-1 to TRBJ1-1, with D perhaps TRBD1 (6 bases). V lost 7 bases and J 0 bases, leaving 12 bases between the germline ends. Germline values: CDR1 SQVTM, CDR2 ANQGSEA. This CDR3 comprises 13 residues. In nucleotides, the CDR3 is TGCAGCGGGTGGGACACCCTGAACACTGAAGCTTTCTTT. Amino acids: CSGWDTLNTEAFF.

The chain combines TRBV24-1 with TRBJ1-5; a weak D match, TRBD1 (6 bases). Germline V lookup: CDR1 KGHDR, CDR2 SFDVKD. V lost 7 bases, J lost 6 bases, and 12 bases lay in between. The CDR3 sequence is 13 residues long. The CDR3 DNA sequence: TGTGCCACCAGCCCGGGGGCACGTCAGCCCCAGCATTTT. This sequence encodes CATSPGARQPQHF.

The CDR3 nucleotides read TGTGCCAGCAGTGCCCGTTCATTGGTGCATTTT. Its translation is CASSARSLVHF. V is TRBV28 and J is TRBJ1-5, with D uncertain. The germline CDR1 and CDR2 sequences are MDHEN and SYDVKM. The CDR3 is 11 residues long. V was trimmed by 5 bases and J by 15 bases, leaving 14 bases between them.

The chain recombines TRBV5-1 with TRBJ1-6; D gene ambiguous. The CDR3 totals 13 residues. In germline, CDR1 is SGHRS, CDR2 YFSETQ. V lost 0 bases to trimming and J lost 3 bases, with 1 base between them. The CDR3 DNA follows: TGCGCCAGCAGCTTGGGCTATAATTCACCCCTCCACTTT. It translates to CASSLGYNSPLHF.

V usage is TRBV30 and J usage is TRBJ1-5, with no clear D. V shed 2 bases and J shed 9 bases, with 14 bases lying between them. CDR3 length equals 13 residues. From germline, CDR1 is GTSNPN and CDR2 SVGIG (reference sequence). CDR3 DNA: TGTGCCTGGAGTCGAACAGAGCAGCTGCCCCAGCATTTT. Amino acids: CAWSRTEQLPQHF.

This CDR3 reads CASSVKPLWGAGGADTQYF. The CDR3 nucleotides read TGTGCCAGCAGCGTAAAGCCCCTCTGGGGAGCGGGAGGAGCGGATACGCAGTATTTT. The rearrangement joins TRBV9 to TRBJ2-3; 9 nucleotides line up with TRBD2. The CDR3 spans 19 residues. In germline, CDR1 is SGDLS, CDR2 YYNGEE. Unmatched junction bases numbered 18, after V lost 1 base and J lost 6 bases.

This chain links TRBV28 with TRBJ1-1, with D hard to call. Trimming pared 1 base from V and 6 bases from J, leaving 18 bases between. The CDR3 is 16 residues long. Per germline, CDR1 MDHEN and CDR2 SYDVKM. CDR3 loop: CASSLYHSRRVAEAFF. The DNA for the CDR3 is TGTGCCAGCAGTTTATACCACAGTAGGCGGGTCGCTGAAGCTTTCTTT.